Detailed here is one TCR beta chain. The antigen remains unidentified. CDR3 length equals 14 residues. From germline, CDR1 is SEHNR and CDR2 FQNEAQ (reference sequence). Trimming removed 7 bases from V and 4 bases from J, with 14 bases in between. The data were taken from a study of T cell repertoires in cytomegalovirus infection. Study details: CMV epitopes used comprised recently identified HLA-C-restricted ones and well-studied HLA-B-restricted ones. In public TCR beta signatures, there were indications of both CMV infection and matching HLA type.

Study-wide results and limits: Summed frequency of public TCR beta families distinguished CMV carriers with the relevant HLA. In two of eight donors, the top clonotype was HLA-C-restricted CMV-specific.

One entry per CDR3 protein, called by TCRdb with MiXCR from the reads. The data show approximately 990,000 distinct CDR3 sequences, around 32% seen once. The source of this sequence is a human donor in good health (CMV status not recorded). Some clones in this sample may be carry-over from other donors' samples. This chain uses TRBV7-9 with TRBJ2-1, with a tentative D call TRBD2 (6 bases). The sequencing used cultured CD8+ T cells from PBMCs, collected from culture after CMV antigen stimulation. CDR3 nucleotide sequence: TGTGCCAGCAACCTCGGGGGTTTTTACAATGAGCAGTTCTTC. It specifies CASNLGGFYNEQFF.